These 18 T cell receptor beta chains originate from one sample sequenced in a study of cytomegalovirus exposure and HLA in healthy donors. 13 Jbeta primers and 60 Vbeta primers were used for the PCR. Here immunoSEQ multiplex PCR was the method, and the copy in TCRdb shows in-frame clones only, minus some. The data show 120,000 or so clones, with about 80% seen just once and roughly 3.5% held by the top ten. The specimen was PBMCs. These receptors were collected from a woman aged 45-59 years in good health and CMV-seronegative.

This chain links TRBV14 with TRBJ1-4, with a possible D match to TRBD1 (5 bases). The germline V and J ends were trimmed by 1 base and 7 bases, with 13 bases remaining between them. CDR3 length: 15 residues. Germline CDR1 and CDR2: SGHDN and FVKESK. The CDR3 reads CASSQVSGIGEKLFF. CDR3 bases: TGTGCCAGCAGCCAAGTCTCAGGGATCGGTGAAAAACTGTTTTTT.

This chain joins TRBV4-3 and TRBJ2-7; possibly TRBD2 for D (6 bases). The CDR3 covers 16 residues. Germline lookup yields CDR1 LGHNA and CDR2 YSLEER. Trimming left V 0 bases short and J 0 bases short, with 12 bases between. In DNA, the CDR3 is TGCGCCAGCAGCCAAGATCGGGAGATTAGCTCCTACGAGCAGTACTTC. It codes for CASSQDREISSYEQYF.

The chain uses TRBV4-3 and TRBJ2-1; 13 bases fit TRBD2. Germline V gives CDR1 LGHNA, CDR2 YSLEER. J lost 10 bases, V lost 3 bases, and 6 bases had no gene match. The CDR3 covers 15 residues. Written as DNA, the CDR3 is TGCGCCAGCAGCCAGTGGACTAGCGGGAGTTTGGAGCAGTTCTTC. As protein: CASSQWTSGSLEQFF.

The V gene is TRBV9, the J gene TRBJ2-2; maybe TRBD1 (6 bases). V lost 2 bases and J lost 2, with 10 bases in between. The CDR3 loop spans 15 amino acids. Germline V gene lookup returns CDR1 SGDLS and CDR2 YYNGEE. CDR3 nucleotides: TGTGCCAGCAGCGTGGGACAACTAAACACCGGGGAGCTGTTTTTT. It translates to CASSVGQLNTGELFF.

V usage is TRBV5-5 and J usage is TRBJ2-5; 10 bases match TRBD1. The V gene end was trimmed by 4 bases and the J gene end by 1 base; junction bases not matched to a gene: 4. Germline CDR1 reads SGHKS; CDR2 reads YYEKEE (reference sequence). This CDR3 spans 15 amino acids. Written as DNA, the CDR3 is TGTGCCAGCAGCATTGACAGGGGGCCCCAAGAGACCCAGTACTTC. It translates to CASSIDRGPQETQYF.

This chain connects TRBV7-8 to TRBJ2-7, with TRBD2 identical over 7 bases. The CDR3 has 12 amino acids. V shed 5 bases and J 5 bases; nucleotides not matched to a gene: 3. CDR1 is SGHVS, CDR2 FQNEAQ, per germline. CDR3 region: CASSMGGNEQYF. CDR3 nucleotide sequence: TGTGCCAGCAGCATGGGGGGGAACGAGCAGTACTTC. Combining the CDR3 with reference TRBV7-8 and TRBJ2-7 gives the whole variable domain GAGVSQSPRYKVAKRGQDVALRCDPISGHVSLFWYQQALGQGPEFLTYFQNEAQLDKSGLPSDRFFAERPEGSVSTLKIQRTQQEDSAVYLCASSMGGNEQYFGPGTRLTVT.

This chain connects TRBV7-7 to TRBJ2-1; D not certain. The CDR3 sequence is 14 residues long. Trimming took off 0 bases at V and 2 bases at J, with 5 bases between the two ends. The V gene's germline CDR1 is SSHAT and CDR2 FNYEAQ (reference sequence). This chain's CDR3 is CASSLATAYNEQFF. The CDR3 DNA follows: TGTGCCAGCAGCTTAGCGACTGCCTACAATGAGCAGTTCTTC. The full variable domain, its missing parts supplied by reference TRBV7-7 and TRBJ2-1, is GAGVSQSPRYKVTKRGQDVTLRCDPISSHATLYWYQQALGQGPEFLTYFNYEAQPDKSGLPSDRFSAERPEGSISTLTIQRTEQRDSAMYRCASSLATAYNEQFFGPGTRLTVL.

V is TRBV7-9 and J is TRBJ2-1; 16 bases line up with TRBD2. Germline CDR1 reads SEHNR; CDR2 reads FQNEAQ (reference sequence). The CDR3 totals 16 residues. The J segment lost 10 bases and the V segment lost 5 bases, leaving 8 bases of the junction unmatched. CDR3 bases: TGTGCCAGCAGCCCTCCGGGACTAGCGGGAGGGGGCGAGCAGTTCTTC. It is translated as CASSPPGLAGGGEQFF. The complete variable domain, with remaining parts taken from reference TRBV7-9 and TRBJ2-1, reads DTGVSQNPRHKITKRGQNVTFRCDPISEHNRLYWYRQTLGQGPEFLTYFQNEAQLEKSRLLSDRFSAERPKGSFSTLEIQRTEQGDSAMYLCASSPPGLAGGGEQFFGPGTRLTVL.

This sequence joins TRBV28 and TRBJ1-1; 7 nucleotides agree with TRBD1. The germline gives CDR1 MDHEN, CDR2 SYDVKM. The CDR3 has 14 residues. Trimming at V came to 8 bases and at J to 5 bases, leaving 11 bases not matched to a gene. CDR3 coding DNA: TGTGCCAGCGGACTACAAACAGGGGAAACTGAAGCTTTCTTT. Translating it yields CASGLQTGETEAFF. Together with reference TRBV28 and TRBJ1-1, the CDR3 gives the full variable domain: DVKVTQSSRYLVKRTGEKVFLECVQDMDHENMFWYRQDPGLGLRLIYFSYDVKMKEKGDIPEGYSVSREKKERFSLILESASTNQTSMYLCASGLQTGETEAFFGQGTRLTVV.

V usage is TRBV29-1 and J usage is TRBJ1-2; D perhaps matches TRBD1 (6 bases). The CDR3 has 14 amino acids. Per the germline V gene, CDR1 is SQVTM and CDR2 is ANQGSEA. Deletions cut 7 bases from V and 0 bases from J, with 15 bases between. CDR3 nucleotides: TGCAGCGCGGTACAGGGTCCAGCTAACTATGGCTACACCTTC. Its translation: CSAVQGPANYGYTF.

The V and J genes are TRBV6-4 and TRBJ2-5, with TRBD2 matching over 16 bases. The CDR3 length is 17 residues. CDR1 is MRHNA, CDR2 SNTAGT, per germline. Germline trimming cut 4 bases from V and 5 bases from J; bases unmatched to any gene: 7. The CDR3 nucleotides are TGTGCCAGCAGTGCCGGGACTAGCGGGAGGGCCGTCGAGACCCAGTACTTC. It encodes CASSAGTSGRAVETQYF.

The rearrangement uses TRBV19 and TRBJ2-1, with TRBD1 identical over 8 bases. The CDR3 totals 14 residues. With 7 bases clipped from V and 8 bases from J, the junction kept 10 bases outside the gene matches. Looked up from germline, CDR1 is LNHDA and CDR2 is SQIVND (reference sequence). The CDR3 loop reads CASKTQGAGDEQFF. For the CDR3, the DNA is TGTGCCAGTAAAACTCAGGGGGCGGGCGATGAGCAGTTCTTC.

The V call is TRBV2, the J call TRBJ2-3, with unresolved D. V gave up 7 bases and J gave up 4 bases, with 18 bases separating them. The CDR3 covers 15 residues. The germline V gene encodes CDR1 SNHLY and CDR2 FYNNEI. The CDR3 DNA is TGTGCCAGCATCCCGGTCAGAGGTGTAGCAGATACGCAGTATTTT. Protein product: CASIPVRGVADTQYF.

This clone was observed a few times. V and J are TRBV5-1 and TRBJ1-5; possible D gene TRBD1, 5 bases. The ends were cut back, 1 base at V and 6 bases at J, with 11 bases in the middle. Germline values: CDR1 SGHRS, CDR2 YFSETQ. The CDR3 runs 14 residues. The CDR3 sequence: CASSLSQGSQPQHF. Here the CDR3 DNA reads TGCGCCAGCAGCTTGTCGCAGGGTAGTCAGCCCCAGCATTTT.

The V gene is TRBV7-9, the J gene TRBJ2-3, with D maybe TRBD2 (6 bases). In germline, CDR1 is SEHNR, CDR2 FQNEAQ (reference sequence). With 1 base removed from V and 2 bases from J, the gap between germline ends came to 13 bases. This CDR3 is built from 16 residues. The CDR3: CASSLDPGRDTDTQYF. DNA for the CDR3: TGTGCCAGCAGCTTAGACCCCGGGCGGGACACAGATACGCAGTATTTT.

The rearrangement joins TRBV6-1 to TRBJ1-2; a weak D match, TRBD1 (5 bases). From germline, CDR1 is MNHNS and CDR2 SASEGT. The CDR3 totals 14 residues. Trimming took 3 bases from V and 8 from J, leaving 16 bases between them. CDR3 region: CASSDGGKGFGYTF. Written as DNA, the CDR3 is TGTGCCAGCAGTGACGGGGGAAAGGGGTTCGGCTACACCTTC.

The chain has TRBV7-9 and TRBJ2-5; unclear D gene. The J call may not be correct, given that the DNA end is closer to TRBJ2-7. CDR1 and CDR2 (germline): SEHNR, FQNEAQ (reference sequence). The CDR3 length is 12 residues. The DNA for the CDR3 is TGTGCCAGCAGCGTTTCCGCCTACGAGCAGTACTTC. Its protein product is CASSVSAYEQYF.

This clone was picked up a small number of times. This CDR3 reads CASTSRGAGGYEQYF. The CDR3 bases are TGTGCCAGCACCTCTCGGGGGGCGGGAGGCTACGAGCAGTACTTC. This chain connects TRBV27 to TRBJ2-7, with TRBD2 matching 8 bases. CDR1 and CDR2 from the germline V gene are MNHEY and SMNVEV (reference sequence). The J segment lost 3 bases and the V segment lost 7 bases, leaving 11 bases of the junction unmatched. The CDR3 extends over 15 amino acids.